The 22 T cell receptor beta chains reported below all come from one sample, sequenced in a study of blood T cell repertoires in COVID-19. Repertoires were generated with immunoSEQ multiplex PCR, while TCRdb's copy carries only in-frame clones and drops some. The profile shows more than 200,000 clones, 75% to 90% of them singletons. The source material was peripheral blood. All receptors derive from an elderly woman with COVID-19, enrolled during active disease.

This clone was observed a handful of times. The V and J genes are TRBV28 and TRBJ2-7; 8 bases match TRBD1. CDR3 size: 15 residues. The junction had 10 bases not matched to a gene; V was cut back by 3 bases and J by 6 bases. The germline CDR1 and CDR2 sequences are MDHEN and SYDVKM. CDR3 DNA: TGTGCCAGCAGTTTGGGTGGTCAGGGGGCTCTCGAGCAGTACTTC. Protein product: CASSLGGQGALEQYF.

The V and J genes are TRBV7-2 and TRBJ1-2; D is possibly TRBD1 (5 bases). V dropped 5 bases and J dropped 3 bases, with 16 bases sitting between them. The CDR3 runs 15 residues. Germline V gene sequence: CDR1 SGHTA, CDR2 FQGNSA. The CDR3 DNA is TGTGCCAGCAGCGGGGGGAGGGGACTCTACTATGGCTACACCTTC. Its translation: CASSGGRGLYYGYTF.

This clone was counted only a few times. The CDR3 DNA follows: TGCGCCAGCAGCTTGCGGGGGGGAGATGAAAAACTGTTTTTT. Translating gives CASSLRGGDEKLFF. This rearrangement joins TRBV5-1 to TRBJ1-4; TRBD1 is a possible D gene (5 bases). CDR3 size: 14 residues. Germline-derived CDR1 and CDR2 are SGHRS and YFSETQ. V was cut by 1 base and J by 6 bases, with 10 bases left in between.

The chain has TRBV2 and TRBJ1-1, with D perhaps TRBD1 (5 bases). Trimming took off 1 base at V and 6 bases at J, with 9 bases between the two ends. CDR3 size: 13 residues. The germline V gene has CDR1 SNHLY and CDR2 FYNNEI. This chain's CDR3 is CASSEEGWAEAFF. In DNA form, the CDR3 reads TGTGCCAGCAGTGAAGAGGGGTGGGCTGAAGCTTTCTTT. Full variable domain (outside the CDR3, taken from reference TRBV2 and TRBJ1-1): EPEVTQTPSHQVTQMGQEVILRCVPISNHLYFYWYRQILGQKVEFLVSFYNNEISEKSEIFDDQFSVERPDGSNFTLKIRSTKLEDSAMYFCASSEEGWAEAFFGQGTRLTVV.

The chain has TRBV6-5 and TRBJ2-3; possibly TRBD2 for D (7 bases). V was pared by 6 bases and J by 4 bases, with 17 bases between. CDR3 size: 15 residues. Germline assignment: CDR1 MNHEY and CDR2 SVGAGI. In DNA, the CDR3 is TGTGCCAGCAGATCTCCCAGGGGAGGGGCAGATACGCAGTATTTT. Amino acids: CASRSPRGGADTQYF.

The chain has TRBV2 and TRBJ1-2; TRBD1 matches 10 bases. The CDR3 spans 15 residues. J lost 5 bases, V lost 4 bases, and 7 bases had no gene match. The V gene's germline CDR1 is SNHLY and CDR2 FYNNEI. In DNA, the CDR3 is TGTGCCAGCAGTGCCCAGGGACAGGGGTCTTATGGCTACACCTTC. It is translated as CASSAQGQGSYGYTF.

V is TRBV7-4 and J is TRBJ2-1; maybe TRBD2 (5 bases). The CDR3 spans 15 residues. Germline CDR1 reads SGHVT; CDR2 reads SQSDAQ. V was trimmed by 8 bases and J by 0 bases, leaving 14 bases between them. Written as DNA, the CDR3 is TGTGCCAGCTATCCGGGGTGGAGCTCCTACAATGAGCAGTTCTTC. Encoded protein: CASYPGWSSYNEQFF.

This clone came up a few times. This chain links TRBV4-1 with TRBJ1-2, with a possible D match to TRBD1 (6 bases). The germline V gene encodes CDR1 MGHRA and CDR2 YSYEKL. The V end lost 4 bases, the J end lost 4 bases, and 19 bases lay between the germline ends. CDR3 length: 16 amino acids. The CDR3, as DNA: TGCGCCAGCAGCCGGGGACGCAGGGGCGGACTCTATGGCTACACCTTC. It specifies CASSRGRRGGLYGYTF.

Worth noting for this clone: One end of the junction is discordant with germline, which a read error may explain. As DNA, the CDR3 is TGTGCCACCTCGGTGGGCTTAAACACAGATACGCAGTGTTTT. Amino acid sequence: CATSVGLNTDTQCF. The chain carries TRBV24-1 and TRBJ2-3; D not resolved. Per the germline V gene, CDR1 is KGHDR and CDR2 is SFDVKD. CDR3 size: 14 residues.

V usage is TRBV7-9 and J usage is TRBJ2-2; tentative D call: TRBD1 (6 bases). The germline CDR1 and CDR2 sequences are SEHNR and FQNEAQ (reference sequence). V lost 4 bases and J 6 bases, leaving 15 bases between the germline ends. The CDR3 is 15 residues long. CDR3 sequence: CASSSYRVLPGELFF. The CDR3 DNA reads TGTGCCAGCAGCTCCTACAGGGTTCTGCCCGGGGAGCTGTTTTTT.

This chain uses TRBV7-8 with TRBJ2-5; TRBD2 matches 8 bases. J lost 1 base, V lost 3 bases, and 13 bases had no gene match. The CDR3 is 18 amino acids. Germline V gene sequence: CDR1 SGHVS, CDR2 FQNEAQ. CDR3 in DNA: TGTGCCAGCAGCTTGACGAACCTGGCGGGGGGCACCCAAGAGACCCAGTACTTC. Protein: CASSLTNLAGGTQETQYF.

The rearrangement uses TRBV7-6 and TRBJ2-1; D perhaps matches TRBD2 (5 bases). V lost 4 bases, J lost 3 bases, and 16 bases lay in between. Germline CDR1 and CDR2: SGHVS and FNYEAQ. The CDR3 contains 16 residues. The chain's CDR3 is CASSSPQTGFYNEQFF. CDR3 sequence (DNA): TGTGCCAGCAGCTCACCCCAAACGGGGTTCTACAATGAGCAGTTCTTC. The whole variable domain, remainder taken from reference TRBV7-6 and TRBJ2-1, is GAGVSQSPRYKVTKRGQDVALRCDPISGHVSLYWYRQALGQGPEFLTYFNYEAQQDKSGLPNDRFSAERPEGSISTLTIQRTEQRDSAMYRCASSSPQTGFYNEQFFGPGTRLTVL.

At least ten counts were recorded for this clone. This sequence joins TRBV5-5 and TRBJ1-5, with D possibly matching TRBD1 (6 bases). CDR3 length equals 14 residues. V lost 1 base to trimming and J lost 6 bases, with 11 bases between them. Germline lookup yields CDR1 SGHKS and CDR2 YYEKEE (reference sequence). The CDR3 nucleotides read TGTGCCAGCAGCTTGCAGGGGTTGGGTCAGCCCCAGCATTTT. Amino acids: CASSLQGLGQPQHF.

V usage is TRBV3-1 (or the pseudogene TRBV3-2) and J usage is TRBJ1-2; 9 bases are a match to TRBD1. Looked up from germline, CDR1 is LGHDT and CDR2 is YNNKEL (reference sequence). This CDR3 region has 15 residues. V gave up 4 bases and J gave up 8 bases; unmatched junction bases: 11. In DNA, the CDR3 is TGTGCCAGCAGCCTATCCGGGACAGGGAATTTAGGCTACACCTTC. Translating gives CASSLSGTGNLGYTF.

The chain couples TRBV19 to TRBJ1-1; 7 bases line up with TRBD1. J was trimmed by 3 bases and V by 6 bases; bases with no gene match: 13. The CDR3 runs 16 residues. Per germline, CDR1 LNHDA and CDR2 SQIVND (reference sequence). CDR3 in amino acids: CASRIYPGQRYTEAFF. The DNA for the CDR3 is TGTGCCAGTAGAATCTATCCGGGACAGAGGTACACTGAAGCTTTCTTT.

The gene calls are TRBV27 and TRBJ2-7, with D maybe TRBD2 (7 bases). This CDR3 has 14 residues. The V end was cut by 3 bases, the J end by 0 bases, with 9 bases between. Germline V lookup: CDR1 MNHEY, CDR2 SMNVEV (reference sequence). CDR3 in amino acids: CASSFAGASYEQYF. CDR3 DNA sequence: TGTGCCAGCAGTTTCGCGGGGGCCTCCTACGAGCAGTACTTC.

The V call is TRBV7-9, the J call TRBJ2-3; D gene ambiguous. This CDR3 has 16 amino acids. The germline V gene encodes CDR1 SEHNR and CDR2 FQNEAQ (reference sequence). V lost 2 bases and J 0 bases, leaving 12 bases between the germline ends. CDR3 protein: CASSLKVTTSTDTQYF. CDR3 in DNA: TGTGCCAGCAGCTTAAAGGTCACGACTAGCACAGATACGCAGTATTTT.

This clone was seen more than once but under ten times. The rearrangement links TRBV18 to TRBJ1-2, with 9 nucleotides matching TRBD1. CDR3 length: 15 residues. Germline V gives CDR1 KGHSH, CDR2 LQKENI. V was clipped by 8 bases and J by 5 bases; unmatched bases: 12. The CDR3, as DNA: TGTGCCAGCGCACTAGGGAGACAGGGGGTATATGGCTACACCTTC. Its protein product is CASALGRQGVYGYTF. Complete variable domain (other parts from reference TRBV18 and TRBJ1-2): NAGVMQNPRHLVRRRGQEARLRCSPMKGHSHVYWYRQLPEEGLKFMVYLQKENIIDESGMPKERFSAEFPKEGPSILRIQQVVRGDSAAYFCASALGRQGVYGYTFGSGTRLTVV.

V gene TRBV4-2 combines with J gene TRBJ1-2; 11 positions agree with TRBD1. The trim removed 1 base at V and 6 bases at J, leaving 1 base unmatched. Germline lookup yields CDR1 LGHNA and CDR2 YNFKEQ. This CDR3 comprises 14 residues. The CDR3 DNA reads TGTGCCAGCAGCCAAGTGGGACAGGGGGATGGCTACACCTTC. This sequence encodes CASSQVGQGDGYTF.

This clone was counted between two and nine times. The chain uses TRBV10-3 and TRBJ1-2; no firm D call. Germline V gives CDR1 ENHRY, CDR2 SYGVKD. There are 14 residues in the CDR3. Trimming pared 4 bases from V and 4 bases from J, leaving 13 bases between. The CDR3 is CAISGNVGGYGYTF. DNA of the CDR3: TGTGCCATCAGTGGAAATGTAGGAGGCTATGGCTACACCTTC.

The rearrangement joins TRBV27 to TRBJ1-6, with D possibly matching TRBD1 (6 bases). The CDR3 totals 13 residues. Germline assignment: CDR1 MNHEY and CDR2 SMNVEV (reference sequence). V gave up 6 bases and J gave up 9 bases, with 12 bases separating them. The DNA of the CDR3 is TGTGCCAGCAGCCAAAGGGGGAGTTCACCCCTCCACTTT. Translating gives CASSQRGSSPLHF.

V gene TRBV7-9 combines with J gene TRBJ2-7; TRBD1 might be the D (6 bases). The CDR3 loop spans 14 amino acids. In germline, CDR1 is SEHNR, CDR2 FQNEAQ (reference sequence). V lost 3 bases and J 2 bases, leaving 11 bases between the germline ends. CDR3 region: CASSFAQGAYEQYF. CDR3 sequence (DNA): TGTGCCAGCAGCTTTGCACAGGGTGCCTACGAGCAGTACTTC.